This TCR beta chain was sequenced for a study of regulatory T cells in long-lasting Graves disease. As for time point: persistent/refractory GD, antithyroid drugs over 5 years with positive TRAb. Extracted RNA from PBMCs served as the source of the TCR library. The CDR3 spans 15 residues. Germline values: CDR1 LNHDA, CDR2 SQIVND (reference sequence). With V trimmed by 3 bases and J by 1 base, 6 bases remained unmatched. Through Arm-PCR of CDR3 regions and iRepertoire HTBI primers, TCR beta libraries were built. TCRdb ran MiXCR on the multiplex PCR reads and lists one entry per CDR3 protein. The data show about 290,000 distinct CDR3 sequences, 22% seen once.

The source is a female donor with Graves disease. The source material was peripheral blood mononuclear cells (PBMCs), sampled when the disease was refractory, from a patient treated with antithyroid drugs. V usage is TRBV19 and J usage is TRBJ2-7; 7 nucleotides align to TRBD2. CDR3 DNA: TGTGCCAGTAGTATTGGGTCTAGCGGTTCCTACGAGCAGTACTTC. This sequence encodes CASSIGSSGSYEQYF.